The clone carrying this T cell receptor beta chain showed up just a few times. Assay: immunoSEQ multiplex PCR; the TCRdb copy retains only in-frame clones and omits some. The sample has some 39,000 clones, approximately 90% seen once. This sample was taken from a study of OX40 agonist ivuxolimab in advanced cancers. Study context: Intravenous ivuxolimab at 0.01 to 10 mg/kg was given to patients every 2 weeks.

Germline V gene lookup returns CDR1 LGHNA and CDR2 YNFKEQ. This CDR3 has 18 residues. V shed 2 bases, J shed 7 bases, and the junction held 15 bases outside the gene matches. The source was CD4+ or CD8+ T cells sorted from blood, collected in a trial of the OX40 agonist ivuxolimab. The TCR was taken from an adult with an advanced solid tumor such as melanoma, head and neck, liver or kidney cancer. This chain connects TRBV4-2 to TRBJ2-2; 8 bases are a match to TRBD2. This CDR3 is CASSQFALSGRIGGELFF. Here the CDR3 DNA reads TGTGCCAGCAGCCAATTTGCGTTAAGCGGGAGAATCGGCGGGGAGCTGTTTTTT.